The T cell receptor beta chain described here comes from a study of T cells in localized non-small cell lung cancer. Here immunoSEQ multiplex PCR was the method, and the copy in TCRdb shows in-frame clones only, minus some. Of roughly 67,000 clones in the sample, about 83% were seen once. General study findings and limits: Longer survival (overall) was linked to higher T cell density in blood. The study found T cell clonality highest in uninvolved adjacent lung, above tumor. Median approximately 61 top-100 tumor clones were shared with paired adjacent lung. It remains possible that heterogeneity exists, since only one tumor region was sequenced.

Worth noting for this clone: Its specificity is unknown.

The CDR3 length is 17 residues. V trimming: 0 bases; J trimming: 4 bases; junction bases outside the gene matches: 7. Germline assignment: CDR1 SGDLS and CDR2 YYNGEE. This chain joins TRBV9 and TRBJ2-3, with 11 nucleotides matching TRBD2. The source material was peripheral blood, sampled before any cancer treatment. The receptor's source is a female donor at least 60 years old with stage I lung adenocarcinoma. The CDR3 loop reads CASSVELAGGPADTQYF. The CDR3 nucleotides read TGTGCCAGCAGCGTAGAATTAGCGGGGGGGCCCGCAGATACGCAGTATTTT. The variable domain in full, completed from reference TRBV9 and TRBJ2-3, reads DSGVTQTPKHLITATGQRVTLRCSPRSGDLSVYWYQQSLDQGLQFLIQYYNGEERAKGNILERFSAQQFPDLHSELNLSSLELGDSALYFCASSVELAGGPADTQYFGPGTRLTVL.